This is a list of T cell receptor beta chains from one sample in a study of blood T cell repertoires in COVID-19. Produced via immunoSEQ multiplex PCR; TCRdb's table is partial and in-frame only. The table lists approximately 260,000 clones, nearly 90% of them singletons. Sequencing used peripheral blood. These receptors all stem from a woman aged 40 to 50 who had recovered from COVID-19. Both conserved end residues are part of each CDR3. Each record gives: V gene, clone size, J gene, D gene, CDR3 protein, CDR3 DNA. The D gene is left open where the match is weak. Clone size is given for some rows only: seen once, a few or many times, or a class if the clone is expanded.

V gene: TRBV12-5
clone size: NA
J gene: TRBJ1-1
D gene: NA
CDR3 protein: CASGLVQGGTEAFF
CDR3 DNA: TGTGCTAGTGGTTTGGTCCAGGGTGGGACTGAAGCTTTCTTT

V gene: TRBV3-1/TRBV3-2
clone size: NA
J gene: TRBJ1-6
D gene: TRBD1
CDR3 protein: CASSQDQGAFYASPLHF
CDR3 DNA: TGTGCCAGCAGCCAAGACCAGGGGGCATTTTACGCTTCACCCCTCCACTTT

V gene: TRBV19
clone size: NA
J gene: TRBJ2-3
D gene: NA
CDR3 protein: CASSIDGGTNTQYF
CDR3 DNA: TGTGCCAGTAGTATAGATGGCGGGACGAATACGCAGTATTTT

V gene: TRBV27
clone size: NA
J gene: TRBJ1-4
D gene: NA
CDR3 protein: CASSNRATNEKLFF
CDR3 DNA: TGTGCCAGCAGCAACAGAGCAACTAATGAAAAACTGTTTTTT

V gene: TRBV2
clone size: NA
J gene: TRBJ2-2
D gene: NA
CDR3 protein: CASTQTSKAGELFF
CDR3 DNA: TGTGCCAGCACCCAGACTAGTAAGGCCGGGGAGCTGTTTTTT

V gene: TRBV6-2/TRBV6-3
clone size: NA
J gene: TRBJ2-2
D gene: TRBD2
CDR3 protein: CASSYSRTSGGWTGELFF
CDR3 DNA: TGTGCCAGCAGTTACTCGCGGACTAGCGGGGGTTGGACCGGGGAGCTGTTTTTT

V gene: TRBV30
clone size: many
J gene: TRBJ2-5
D gene: TRBD2
CDR3 protein: CAWSVMLAGGGTQYF
CDR3 DNA: TGTGCCTGGAGTGTAATGCTAGCGGGAGGTGGGACCCAGTACTTC

V gene: TRBV6-1
clone size: NA
J gene: TRBJ1-2
D gene: NA
CDR3 protein: CASSEVGLPKGYTF
CDR3 DNA: TGTGCCAGCAGTGAAGTAGGACTACCAAAGGGCTACACCTTC

V gene: TRBV18
clone size: NA
J gene: TRBJ1-5
D gene: TRBD1
CDR3 protein: CASSRTGRNQPQHF
CDR3 DNA: TGTGCCAGCTCGCGGACAGGACGCAATCAGCCCCAGCATTTT

V gene: TRBV9
clone size: NA
J gene: TRBJ2-1
D gene: TRBD2
CDR3 protein: CASSVEVAGARNEQFF
CDR3 DNA: TGTGCCAGCAGCGTAGAGGTAGCGGGAGCTCGCAATGAGCAGTTCTTC

V gene: TRBV2
clone size: NA
J gene: TRBJ2-2
D gene: TRBD2
CDR3 protein: CASRARTSGGWGTGELFF
CDR3 DNA: TGTGCCAGCAGGGCTAGGACTAGCGGGGGCTGGGGGACCGGGGAGCTGTTTTTT

V gene: TRBV28
clone size: once
J gene: TRBJ1-5
D gene: TRBD1
CDR3 protein: CASRPGTGIQPQHF
CDR3 DNA: TGTGCCAGCAGACCCGGGACAGGGATTCAGCCCCAGCATTTT

V gene: TRBV6-5
clone size: NA
J gene: TRBJ1-2
D gene: TRBD1
CDR3 protein: CASSTTGIYGYTF
CDR3 DNA: TGTGCCAGCAGTACGACAGGGATCTATGGCTACACCTTC

V gene: TRBV6-4
clone size: NA
J gene: TRBJ2-1
D gene: TRBD2
CDR3 protein: CASSDEASGRAHNEQFF
CDR3 DNA: TGTGCCAGCAGTGACGAAGCAAGCGGGAGGGCGCACAATGAGCAGTTCTTC

V gene: TRBV5-6
clone size: NA
J gene: TRBJ2-2
D gene: NA
CDR3 protein: CASSSGTGDTGELFF
CDR3 DNA: TGTGCCAGCAGCAGCGGGACAGGCGACACCGGGGAGCTGTTTTTT

V gene: TRBV27
clone size: once
J gene: TRBJ2-4
D gene: TRBD1
CDR3 protein: CASSPTGAPSRAKNIQYF
CDR3 DNA: TGTGCCAGCAGCCCGACAGGGGCCCCAAGTCGCGCCAAAAACATTCAGTACTTC

V gene: TRBV11-3
clone size: NA
J gene: TRBJ2-5
D gene: NA
CDR3 protein: CASSLTFGGGDRETQYF
CDR3 DNA: TGTGCCAGCAGCTTAACCTTCGGGGGAGGCGATAGAGAGACCCAGTACTTC

V gene: TRBV7-6
clone size: NA
J gene: TRBJ2-1
D gene: NA
CDR3 protein: CASSLDLAAYNEQFF
CDR3 DNA: TGTGCCAGCAGCTTAGATTTAGCAGCCTACAATGAGCAGTTCTTC

V gene: TRBV9
clone size: once
J gene: TRBJ2-1
D gene: TRBD2
CDR3 protein: CASSVLAGEQFF
CDR3 DNA: TGTGCCAGCAGCGTCCTAGCGGGTGAGCAGTTCTTC

V gene: TRBV6-6
clone size: NA
J gene: TRBJ1-5
D gene: NA
CDR3 protein: CASIQGWNQPQHF
CDR3 DNA: TGTGCCAGCATACAGGGTTGGAATCAGCCCCAGCATTTT

V gene: TRBV7-2
clone size: NA
J gene: TRBJ2-1
D gene: TRBD2
CDR3 protein: CASSLGTSNEQFF
CDR3 DNA: TGTGCCAGCAGCTTAGGGACTAGCAATGAGCAGTTCTTC

V gene: TRBV5-1
clone size: NA
J gene: TRBJ2-1
D gene: TRBD1
CDR3 protein: CASSLALDRGSEQFF
CDR3 DNA: TGCGCCAGCAGCTTGGCCTTGGACAGGGGTTCCGAGCAGTTCTTC

V gene: TRBV5-8
clone size: NA
J gene: TRBJ1-2
D gene: NA
CDR3 protein: CASMHHGAPGGYGYTF
CDR3 DNA: TGTGCCAGCATGCATCATGGGGCCCCCGGTGGATATGGCTACACCTTC

V gene: TRBV2
clone size: NA
J gene: TRBJ1-5
D gene: TRBD1
CDR3 protein: CASSEDRRNQPQHF
CDR3 DNA: TGTGCCAGCAGTGAGGACAGGAGAAATCAGCCCCAGCATTTT

V gene: TRBV3-1/TRBV3-2
clone size: once
J gene: TRBJ2-1
D gene: TRBD2
CDR3 protein: CATYNSGESYNEQFF
CDR3 DNA: TGTGCCACTTATAACAGCGGGGAGTCCTACAATGAGCAGTTCTTC

V gene: TRBV7-3
clone size: once
J gene: TRBJ1-1
D gene: NA
CDR3 protein: CASSVGPGDTEAFF
CDR3 DNA: TGTGCCAGCAGCGTGGGACCGGGGGACACTGAAGCTTTCTTT

V gene: TRBV19
clone size: few
J gene: TRBJ1-1
D gene: NA
CDR3 protein: CASSIVSGNTEAFF
CDR3 DNA: TGTGCCAGTAGTATAGTATCAGGGAACACTGAAGCTTTCTTT

V gene: TRBV10-2
clone size: many
J gene: TRBJ1-2
D gene: TRBD1
CDR3 protein: CASSESEGQGRANYGYTF
CDR3 DNA: TGCGCCAGCAGTGAGAGCGAGGGACAGGGGAGGGCTAACTATGGCTACACCTTC

V gene: TRBV23-1
clone size: NA
J gene: TRBJ2-2
D gene: NA
CDR3 protein: CASSQHLWSTVSGELFF
CDR3 DNA: TGCGCCAGCAGTCAACATCTCTGGAGTACCGTTTCCGGGGAGCTGTTTTTT

V gene: TRBV27
clone size: NA
J gene: TRBJ2-7
D gene: NA
CDR3 protein: CASSPHYSRREQYF
CDR3 DNA: TGTGCCAGCAGTCCCCATTACTCCCGAAGAGAGCAGTACTTC

V gene: TRBV7-9
clone size: NA
J gene: TRBJ2-5
D gene: TRBD2
CDR3 protein: CASSLGLAEHVQETQYF
CDR3 DNA: TGTGCCAGCAGCCTGGGACTAGCGGAACACGTACAAGAGACCCAGTACTTC

V gene: TRBV5-5
clone size: NA
J gene: TRBJ2-7
D gene: NA
CDR3 protein: CASSQVGGDEQYF
CDR3 DNA: TGTGCCAGCAGCCAGGTCGGAGGTGACGAGCAGTACTTC

V gene: TRBV18
clone size: NA
J gene: TRBJ1-2
D gene: NA
CDR3 protein: CASSPDSRTYGYTF
CDR3 DNA: TGTGCCAGCTCACCCGACAGCCGGACCTATGGCTACACCTTC

V gene: TRBV24-1
clone size: NA
J gene: TRBJ2-1
D gene: TRBD2
CDR3 protein: CATSDLAEEQFF
CDR3 DNA: TGTGCCACCAGTGATCTAGCGGAAGAGCAGTTCTTC

V gene: TRBV7-3
clone size: NA
J gene: TRBJ2-3
D gene: TRBD1
CDR3 protein: CASSFQGATDTQYF
CDR3 DNA: TGTGCCAGCAGCTTCCAGGGGGCCACAGATACGCAGTATTTT

V gene: TRBV28
clone size: NA
J gene: TRBJ1-5
D gene: NA
CDR3 protein: CASSLSTGVGNQPQHF
CDR3 DNA: TGTGCCAGCAGTTTATCCACCGGAGTTGGCAATCAGCCCCAGCATTTT

V gene: TRBV5-1
clone size: few
J gene: TRBJ1-1
D gene: NA
CDR3 protein: CASSLVTIEDTEAFF
CDR3 DNA: TGCGCCAGCAGCTTGGTTACGATCGAGGACACTGAAGCTTTCTTT

V gene: TRBV2
clone size: NA
J gene: TRBJ1-1
D gene: NA
CDR3 protein: CASKSQGYTEAFF
CDR3 DNA: TGTGCCAGCAAGTCTCAGGGCTACACTGAAGCTTTCTTT

V gene: TRBV9
clone size: NA
J gene: TRBJ2-4
D gene: NA
CDR3 protein: CASSAGTPAKNIQYF
CDR3 DNA: TGTGCCAGCAGCGCGGGGACTCCAGCCAAAAACATTCAGTACTTC

V gene: TRBV10-3
clone size: NA
J gene: TRBJ2-5
D gene: NA
CDR3 protein: CAISEREQETQYF
CDR3 DNA: TGTGCCATCAGTGAGCGTGAGCAAGAGACCCAGTACTTC

V gene: TRBV5-1
clone size: NA
J gene: TRBJ1-1
D gene: NA
CDR3 protein: CASSTQTNTEAFF
CDR3 DNA: TGCGCCAGCAGTACACAAACGAACACTGAAGCTTTCTTT

V gene: TRBV4-2
clone size: NA
J gene: TRBJ1-1
D gene: TRBD1
CDR3 protein: CASSPGTGTVRTEAFF
CDR3 DNA: TGTGCCAGCAGCCCGGGGACAGGCACCGTGCGAACTGAAGCTTTCTTT

V gene: TRBV27
clone size: NA
J gene: TRBJ2-3
D gene: NA
CDR3 protein: CASSDSGHGTDTQYF
CDR3 DNA: TGTGCCAGCAGTGACTCGGGACACGGCACAGATACGCAGTATTTT

V gene: TRBV4-3
clone size: NA
J gene: TRBJ2-3
D gene: TRBD2
CDR3 protein: CASSLIAGVGTDTQYF
CDR3 DNA: TGCGCCAGCAGCCTCATAGCGGGAGTGGGCACAGATACGCAGTATTTT

V gene: TRBV10-3
clone size: NA
J gene: TRBJ2-5
D gene: TRBD2
CDR3 protein: CAISGTSERETQYF
CDR3 DNA: TGTGCCATCAGCGGGACTAGCGAGCGGGAGACCCAGTACTTC

V gene: TRBV7-3
clone size: once
J gene: TRBJ2-2
D gene: TRBD1
CDR3 protein: CASSRTGSGELFF
CDR3 DNA: TGTGCCAGCAGCAGGACAGGGTCCGGGGAGCTGTTTTTT

V gene: TRBV10-3
clone size: NA
J gene: TRBJ2-5
D gene: NA
CDR3 protein: CAISDRGRSQVETQYF
CDR3 DNA: TGTGCCATCAGTGACAGGGGTCGGAGTCAAGTTGAGACCCAGTACTTC

V gene: TRBV12-3/TRBV12-4
clone size: NA
J gene: TRBJ2-7
D gene: NA
CDR3 protein: CASSWLSPYEQYF
CDR3 DNA: TGTGCCAGCAGTTGGTTGAGCCCCTACGAGCAGTACTTC

V gene: TRBV9
clone size: once
J gene: TRBJ2-1
D gene: TRBD2
CDR3 protein: CASSEGSGRGYNEQFF
CDR3 DNA: TGTGCCAGCAGCGAGGGTAGCGGGAGAGGTTACAATGAGCAGTTCTTC

V gene: TRBV7-8
clone size: NA
J gene: TRBJ2-1
D gene: NA
CDR3 protein: CASSLRTRAANNEQFF
CDR3 DNA: TGTGCCAGCAGCTTACGCACTAGGGCGGCTAACAATGAGCAGTTCTTC

V gene: TRBV19
clone size: NA
J gene: TRBJ1-1
D gene: TRBD1
CDR3 protein: CATLTGGRTEAFF
CDR3 DNA: TGTGCCACTCTGACAGGGGGCAGGACTGAAGCTTTCTTT

V gene: TRBV12-3/TRBV12-4
clone size: many
J gene: TRBJ2-5
D gene: TRBD2
CDR3 protein: CASSLSTGGTQYF
CDR3 DNA: TGTGCCAGCAGTCTCAGTACGGGGGGGACCCAGTACTTC

V gene: TRBV7-9
clone size: once
J gene: TRBJ2-3
D gene: TRBD1
CDR3 protein: CASSPPGGDTDTQYF
CDR3 DNA: TGTGCCAGCAGTCCACCAGGGGGCGACACAGATACGCAGTATTTT

V gene: TRBV5-1
clone size: once
J gene: TRBJ2-5
D gene: NA
CDR3 protein: CASSLVEGGETQYF
CDR3 DNA: TGCGCCAGCAGCTTGGTCGAGGGTGGAGAGACCCAGTACTTC

V gene: TRBV9
clone size: NA
J gene: TRBJ2-7
D gene: TRBD1
CDR3 protein: CASSAYDRGEQYF
CDR3 DNA: TGTGCCAGCAGCGCATACGACAGGGGCGAGCAGTACTTC